These T cell receptor beta chains were read from a single sample in a study of T cells expressing NK-cell markers. TCRdb reprocessed the 5' RACE reads; each CDR3 protein has one entry and no DNA is given. This sample contains 300,000 to 450,000 distinct CDR3 sequences. The sample consisted of blood T cells: a sorted CD56 or NKG2C T cell subset, CD4+ or CD8+ T cells, or bulk PBMC T cells (not recorded which). These receptors came from a man aged 18-70 years in good health. Each CDR3 is given with its conserved first and last residue.

v_call,j_call,cdr3_aa
TRBV6-1,TRBJ1-6,CASSEEGAYNSPLHF
TRBV5-1,TRBJ2-7,CASRRQGEAYEQYF
TRBV18,TRBJ1-2,CASSPTTGNYGYTF
TRBV6-5,TRBJ2-7,CASSYSPGGGEQYF
TRBV7-9,TRBJ2-3,CASSPVPGLAKDTQYF
TRBV2,TRBJ1-2,CASRTGGSYGYTF
TRBV5-1,TRBJ1-1,CASSLDGQGNTEAFF
TRBV7-9,TRBJ2-3,CASSLGSGGAGTDTQYF
TRBV24-1,TRBJ2-1,CATSDPNGNEQFF
TRBV7-8,TRBJ2-5,CASSLLGAGGTQYF
TRBV6-1,TRBJ2-5,CASGILLQETQYF
TRBV7-2,TRBJ1-3,CASSVKGVDTIYF
TRBV5-1,TRBJ1-3,CASSLEVVTSGNTIYF
TRBV2,TRBJ2-7,CASSVTGESEQYF
TRBV10-3,TRBJ2-7,CAISGTSGGEQYF
TRBV2,TRBJ1-6,CASSEGQGLDNSPLHF
TRBV20-1,TRBJ2-4,CSAVPGLAGGEAKNIQYF
TRBV19,TRBJ2-3,CASSITFFGTGSTDTQYF
TRBV5-1,TRBJ1-1,CASSFLPRDTEAFF
TRBV18,TRBJ2-7,CASSPGERVVGLHYEQYF
TRBV20-1,TRBJ2-7,CSARRQASQPYEQYF
TRBV7-2,TRBJ1-1,CASSVRTRTEAFF
TRBV6-1,TRBJ2-7,CASSMDRGGPNEQYF
TRBV2,TRBJ1-4,CASMKDRGREKLFF
TRBV21-1,TRBJ1-2,CASSKSTNYGYTF
TRBV12-3/TRBV12-4,TRBJ2-1,CASSFGLAGQFF
TRBV12-3/TRBV12-4,TRBJ2-7,CASSPGTSGGPHSYEQYF
TRBV2,TRBJ1-2,CASSETRPRGYTF
TRBV20-1,TRBJ2-2,CSAWTGANTGELFF
TRBV28,TRBJ2-7,CASSPGQGAILQYF
TRBV28,TRBJ2-1,CASSLKGFEQFF
TRBV5-1,TRBJ1-3,CASSRGTVDSGNTIYF
TRBV20-1,TRBJ1-2,CSARVDRNGYTF
TRBV7-6,TRBJ2-1,CASSIFVGTSGNNEQFF
TRBV3-1,TRBJ2-7,CASSQDPRTGTGAYEQYF
TRBV5-6,TRBJ1-4,CASSPGPTRNEKLFF
TRBV20-1,TRBJ1-1,CSATDRGGIGTEAFF
TRBV15,TRBJ2-5,CATSRSLQETQYF
TRBV18,TRBJ2-2,CASSPPGAGGSAGELFF